The 26 T cell receptor beta chains reported below all come from one sample, sequenced in a study of T cell responses to AZD1222 COVID-19 vaccine. Sequencing was performed with immunoSEQ multiplex PCR; in TCRdb, only in-frame clones are kept and a portion is missing. The table has 95,000 to 150,000 clones, about 90% seen once. The material sequenced was peripheral blood, taken on day 0 of AZD1222 vaccination. These receptors all stem from an adult in good health.

The chain combines TRBV15 with TRBJ2-5; D unclear. The V and J ends lost 1 base and 7 bases respectively, with 19 bases between them. The CDR3 sequence is 16 residues long. CDR1 LNHNV and CDR2 YYDKDF come from the germline V gene (reference sequence). The CDR3 DNA reads as TGTGCCACCAGCAGAGTTTTGCAGACCCCCCGCGGGACCCAGTACTTC. It translates to CATSRVLQTPRGTQYF. Together with reference TRBV15 and TRBJ2-5, the CDR3 gives the full variable domain: DAMVIQNPRYQVTQFGKPVTLSCSQTLNHNVMYWYQQKSSQAPKLLFHYYDKDFNNEADTPDNFQSRRPNTSFCFLDIRSPGLGDTAMYLCATSRVLQTPRGTQYFGPGTRLLVL.

The chain links TRBV11-2 to TRBJ1-1, with D possibly TRBD1 on 5 matching bases. The CDR3 runs to 12 residues. With 5 bases removed from V and 7 bases from J, the gap between germline ends came to 11 bases. In germline, CDR1 is SGHAT, CDR2 FQNNGV. CDR3 DNA: TGTGCCAGCAGCCCAAACAGGCTTGAAGCTTTCTTT. This sequence encodes CASSPNRLEAFF.

The chain has TRBV18 and TRBJ2-7, with TRBD1 matching over 7 bases. CDR1 and CDR2 from the germline V gene are KGHSH and LQKENI. V trimming: 4 bases; J trimming: 4 bases; junction bases outside the gene matches: 7. The CDR3 contains 14 residues. The CDR3 DNA sequence: TGTGCCAGCTCACGAGGGGGCGCGAAGTACGAGCAGTACTTC. Translated, it gives CASSRGGAKYEQYF.

The rearrangement links TRBV11-3 to TRBJ1-1; no definite D call. This CDR3 contains 15 residues. The germline V gene encodes CDR1 SGHNT and CDR2 YENEEA. Trimming took 2 bases from V and 7 from J, leaving 17 bases between them. CDR3 in DNA: TGTGCCAGCAGCTTACCAGCTTACCAAGAGATTGAAGCTTTCTTT. Translating it yields CASSLPAYQEIEAFF.

The genes are TRBV29-1 and TRBJ2-1; D remains ambiguous. The length of the CDR3 is 12 residues. CDR1 is SQVTM, CDR2 ANQGSEA, per germline. The V end was cut by 5 bases, the J end by 6 bases, with 11 bases between. The CDR3 DNA follows: TGCAGCGTTACCGACGGATCCAATGAGCAGTTCTTC. This translates into CSVTDGSNEQFF.

This clone occurred once. The CDR3 DNA reads as TGCGCCAGCAGCCATATCGACGGACCCATTAATTCACCCCTCCACTTT. Translation: CASSHIDGPINSPLHF. The chain recombines TRBV4-1 with TRBJ1-6; no reliable D call. CDR3 length equals 16 residues. From germline, CDR1 is MGHRA and CDR2 YSYEKL. The V end lost 3 bases, the J end lost 6 bases, and 15 bases lay between the germline ends.

Only a few counts were recorded for this clone. The chain couples TRBV3-1 (or the pseudogene TRBV3-2) to TRBJ1-2; 8 bases are a match to TRBD1. Germline loops: CDR1 LGHDT, CDR2 YNNKEL (reference sequence). CDR3 length: 13 residues. The junction had 1 base not matched to a gene; V was cut back by 4 bases and J by 3 bases. The CDR3 bases are TGTGCCAGCAGCCGGACAGGGTACTATGGCTACACCTTC. Translation: CASSRTGYYGYTF.

This clone was seen a single time. This sequence joins TRBV7-6 and TRBJ1-6, with D possibly TRBD1 on 5 matching bases. V was clipped by 1 base and J by 7 bases, with 11 bases between them. This CDR3 is built from 15 residues. CDR1 and CDR2 from the germline V gene are SGHVS and FNYEAQ. The CDR3 sequence: CASSLGQGENSPLHF. The CDR3 DNA follows: TGTGCCAGCAGCTTAGGCCAGGGAGAAAATTCACCCCTCCACTTT.

Only a few counts were recorded for this clone. V and J are TRBV30 and TRBJ1-6; weak D call: TRBD1 (5 bases). Germline V CDR1 and CDR2: GTSNPN, SVGIG (reference sequence). Trimming removed 5 bases from V and 0 bases from J, with 5 bases in between. CDR3 length equals 13 residues. CDR3 region: CAWQGSYNSPLHF. The CDR3 nucleotides are TGTGCCTGGCAGGGCTCCTATAATTCACCCCTCCACTTT. Supplemented by reference TRBV30 and TRBJ1-6, the full variable domain reads SQTIHQWPATLVQPVGSPLSLECTVEGTSNPNLYWYRQAAGRGLQLLFYSVGIGQISSEVPQNLSASRPQDRQFILSSKKLLLSDSGFYLCAWQGSYNSPLHFGNGTRLTVT.

The rearrangement joins TRBV5-1 to TRBJ2-1; 13 nucleotides line up with TRBD2. Germline assignment: CDR1 SGHRS and CDR2 YFSETQ. V dropped 4 bases and J dropped 3; count of bases not matched to a gene: 7. CDR3 size: 17 residues. CDR3 nucleotide sequence: TGCGCCAGCAGCCCCGGGACTAGCGGGGCGTTCTACAATGAGCAGTTCTTC. Protein: CASSPGTSGAFYNEQFF.

J is TRBJ1-6 and V is TRBV27; D is perhaps TRBD1 (5 bases). Trimming cost V 6 bases and J 0 bases, with 12 bases left between them. This CDR3 has 16 residues. From germline, CDR1 is MNHEY and CDR2 SMNVEV (reference sequence). The CDR3 here is CASRVTGISYNSPLHF. CDR3 DNA sequence: TGTGCCAGCAGGGTTACAGGTATCTCCTATAATTCACCCCTCCACTTT.

The V call is TRBV30, the J call TRBJ1-4; no firm D call. The V gene lost 5 bases and the J gene lost 8 bases, with 9 bases spanning the gap. The germline V gene has CDR1 GTSNPN and CDR2 SVGIG (reference sequence). The CDR3 runs to 11 residues. This chain's CDR3 is CAWCHGEKLFF. CDR3 DNA sequence: TGTGCCTGGTGCCATGGGGAAAAACTGTTTTTT.

Only one count was recorded for this clone. One end of the junction does not line up with germline, which may come from a read error. The rearrangement links TRBV7-9 to TRBJ1-2; perhaps TRBD1 as D (6 bases). This CDR3 region has 12 residues. Looked up from germline, CDR1 is SEHNR and CDR2 is FQNEAQ (reference sequence). The CDR3 protein is CASSLANRDKAF. DNA for the CDR3: TGTGCCAGCAGCTTAGCGAACCGGGACAAGGCCTTC.

The CDR3 region is CASSPKTGEGTEAFF. The CDR3 DNA is TGTGCCAGCAGCCCCAAGACAGGGGAGGGGACTGAAGCTTTCTTT. This rearrangement joins TRBV7-9 to TRBJ1-1, with TRBD1 matching over 8 bases. The ends lost 5 bases at V and 5 bases at J; junction bases unmatched: 10. The CDR3 is 15 residues long. CDR1 and CDR2 from the germline V gene are SEHNR and FQNEAQ (reference sequence).

The chain recombines TRBV2 with TRBJ2-7; D gene unclear. V was cut by 6 bases and J by 4 bases, with 10 bases left in between. CDR1 and CDR2 from the germline V gene are SNHLY and FYNNEI. The length of the CDR3 is 12 residues. CDR3 protein: CASRDPGYEQYF. The CDR3 nucleotides are TGTGCCAGCAGGGACCCCGGATACGAGCAGTACTTC.

The gene calls are TRBV25-1 and TRBJ1-5, with TRBD1 matching over 8 bases. The length of the CDR3 is 14 residues. The trim removed 6 bases at V and 4 bases at J, leaving 5 bases unmatched. The germline gives CDR1 MGHDK, CDR2 SYGVNS. CDR3 amino acids: CASSAGTGNQPQHF. CDR3 in DNA: TGTGCCAGCAGCGCCGGGACAGGAAATCAGCCCCAGCATTTT.

The rearrangement links TRBV29-1 to TRBJ1-2, with D tentatively TRBD1 (6 bases). The CDR3 is made up of 12 amino acids. The ends were cut back, 3 bases at V and 8 bases at J, with 13 bases in the middle. Germline assignment: CDR1 SQVTM and CDR2 ANQGSEA. The CDR3 bases are TGCAGCGTTGACGCACAGGGTAGGGGCTACACCTTC. Encoded protein: CSVDAQGRGYTF.

This clone was counted a single time. The chain employs TRBV5-1 and TRBJ1-1; D perhaps matches TRBD1 (6 bases). The CDR3 spans 15 residues. Germline lookup yields CDR1 SGHRS and CDR2 YFSETQ. Trimming took 0 bases from V and 2 from J, leaving 11 bases between them. Here the CDR3 reads CASSLAGDGNTEAFF. In nucleotides, the CDR3 is TGCGCCAGCAGCTTGGCAGGGGACGGAAACACTGAAGCTTTCTTT.

The chain combines TRBV6-1 with TRBJ2-2; D is uncertain. The V and J ends lost 2 bases and 4 bases respectively, with 2 bases between them. The CDR3 has 12 residues. Germline V gene data show CDR1 as MNHNS and CDR2 as SASEGT. The CDR3 nucleotides read TGTGCCAGCAGTGAACTCACCGGGGAGCTGTTTTTT. Translation: CASSELTGELFF.

The V and J genes are TRBV27 and TRBJ1-1; D possibly corresponds to TRBD1 (5 bases). V was shortened by 3 bases and J by 3 bases, with 11 bases between the two germline ends. In germline, CDR1 is MNHEY, CDR2 SMNVEV (reference sequence). This CDR3 has 14 residues. Here the CDR3 reads CASSLSIGDTEAFF. Written as DNA, the CDR3 is TGTGCCAGCAGTTTGAGTATAGGGGACACTGAAGCTTTCTTT.

This chain links TRBV5-1 with TRBJ2-3; no clear D gene. The V end was cut by 0 bases, the J end by 0 bases, with 5 bases between. The CDR3 contains 14 residues. The germline V gene has CDR1 SGHRS and CDR2 YFSETQ. The CDR3, as DNA: TGCGCCAGCAGCTTGGCGGCTAGCACAGATACGCAGTATTTT. Translation: CASSLAASTDTQYF.

The rearrangement links TRBV21-1 to TRBJ2-7; the DNA was not compared with TRBD2, the D call given in the table. TRBV21-1 is a known pseudogene. This CDR3 spans 16 amino acids. CDR3 sequence reads: CASTQGTSGRCYEQYF. The CDR3 DNA sequence: TGTGCCAGCACCCAAGGTACTAGCGGGAGGTGTTACGAGCAGTACTTC.

J is TRBJ2-7 and V is TRBV13; D gene uncertain. The CDR3 has 15 residues. V lost 5 bases to trimming and J lost 6 bases, with 20 bases between them. In germline, CDR1 is PRHDT, CDR2 FYEKMQ (reference sequence). CDR3 residues: CASSIDTSYSPEQYF. CDR3 DNA: TGTGCCAGCAGCATTGACACCTCCTATTCCCCCGAGCAGTACTTC.

The chain recombines TRBV6-5 with TRBJ1-5; possible D gene TRBD1, 6 bases. The CDR3 has 15 residues. Germline assignment: CDR1 MNHEY and CDR2 SVGAGI. Trimming removed 9 bases at V and 6 bases at J, with 21 bases between. This CDR3 is CASTLGGRGGQPQHF. CDR3 nucleotides: TGTGCCAGTACCTTGGGCGGCAGGGGTGGTCAGCCCCAGCATTTT.

J is TRBJ2-3 and V is TRBV18; TRBD2 matches 9 bases. V shed 3 bases, J shed 7 bases, and the junction held 11 bases outside the gene matches. The CDR3 totals 16 residues. CDR1 is KGHSH and CDR2 is LQKENI in the germline V gene. CDR3 sequence reads: CASSPIAGDLTNTQYF. CDR3 in DNA: TGTGCCAGCTCACCGATAGCGGGAGACCTTACGAATACGCAGTATTTT. Filled out from reference TRBV18 and TRBJ2-3, the complete variable domain reads NAGVMQNPRHLVRRRGQEARLRCSPMKGHSHVYWYRQLPEEGLKFMVYLQKENIIDESGMPKERFSAEFPKEGPSILRIQQVVRGDSAAYFCASSPIAGDLTNTQYFGPGTRLTVL.

This clone came up once. This chain uses TRBV10-3 with TRBJ1-1; tentatively, D is TRBD1 (5 bases). Trimming took 10 bases from V and 5 from J, leaving 17 bases between them. Germline CDR1 is ENHRY and CDR2 is SYGVKD. The CDR3 has 13 amino acids. Here the CDR3 reads CATDQGAKTEAFF. The CDR3 nucleotides read TGTGCCACCGATCAAGGGGCGAAAACTGAAGCTTTCTTT.